Sequencing of this T cell receptor beta chain was carried out in a study of glioma-infiltrating T cells. The CDR3 sequence is 12 residues long. CDR1 SGHTA and CDR2 FQGNSA come from the germline V gene. V lost 6 bases to trimming and J lost 15 bases, with 18 bases between them. Using RNA template, CDR3s of TCR alpha and beta were amplified with iRepertoire arm-PCR. TCRdb reprocessed the multiplex PCR reads via MiXCR and lists one record per CDR3 protein. Among about 140,000 distinct CDR3 sequences listed, roughly two fifths were seen once. Sequencing used glioma tissue, nonneoplastic brain tissue, or PBMCs (not recorded which). The rearrangement links TRBV7-2 to TRBJ2-1, with D perhaps matching TRBD2 (5 bases). The sequence was collected from a human donor with low-grade glioma or glioblastoma, undergoing nonglioma brain surgery, or in good health (not recorded which). CDR3 sequence reads: CASRPSRTLAFF. The CDR3 DNA is TGTGCCAGCAGGCCCTCTAGGACCCTAGCGTTCTTC.